This entry is about one T cell receptor beta chain. Its specificity is not known. V was clipped by 5 bases and J by 0 bases, with 14 bases between them. Germline V gene lookup returns CDR1 SGHRS and CDR2 YFSETQ. The CDR3 is 15 residues long. This sample is part of a study of siplizumab effects on memory and regulatory T cells. Study results and caveats: Roughly 75-97% of proliferating clones (CD4+ or CD8+) could not be assigned a naive or memory phenotype. With siplizumab, Treg-derived clones averaged around 69% of mappable alloreactive CD4+ clones, versus approximately 27% in controls.

Per sample, approximately 10^5 TCR templates underwent assay. Repertoires were generated with immunoSEQ multiplex PCR, while TCRdb's copy carries only in-frame clones and drops some. The sample has roughly 120,000 clones; approximately 94% are singletons. The sequence was collected from a human donor in good health. The chain has TRBV5-1 and TRBJ1-1, with D hard to call. The sequencing sample was made of non-Treg CD4+ T cells sorted from blood. The DNA for the CDR3 is TGCGCCAGCAGGAGGTCAGGCGGACTGAACACTGAAGCTTTCTTT. The encoded protein is CASRRSGGLNTEAFF. The whole variable domain, filled in from reference TRBV5-1 and TRBJ1-1, reads KAGVTQTPRYLIKTRGQQVTLSCSPISGHRSVSWYQQTPGQGLQFLFEYFSETQRNKGNFPGRFSGRQFSNSRSEMNVSTLELGDSALYLCASRRSGGLNTEAFFGQGTRLTVV.